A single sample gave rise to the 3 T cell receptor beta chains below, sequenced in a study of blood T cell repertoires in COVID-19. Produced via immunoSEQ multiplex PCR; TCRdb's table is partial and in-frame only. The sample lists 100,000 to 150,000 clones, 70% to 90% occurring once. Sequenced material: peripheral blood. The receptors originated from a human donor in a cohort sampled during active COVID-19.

The CDR3 reads CASSFGAGGAFF. The DNA of the CDR3 is TGTGCCAGCAGTTTCGGGGCAGGGGGAGCTTTCTTT. The chain is built from TRBV12-3 or TRBV12-4 and TRBJ1-1, with 7 bases matching TRBD1. The junction had 5 bases not matched to a gene; V was cut back by 3 bases and J by 10 bases. CDR3 length: 12 residues.

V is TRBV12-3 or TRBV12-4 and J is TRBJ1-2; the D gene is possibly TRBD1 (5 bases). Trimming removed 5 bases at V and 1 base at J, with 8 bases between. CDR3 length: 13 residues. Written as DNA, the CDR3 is TGTGCCAGCAGTGGGACTCTTAACTATGGCTACACCTTC. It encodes CASSGTLNYGYTF.

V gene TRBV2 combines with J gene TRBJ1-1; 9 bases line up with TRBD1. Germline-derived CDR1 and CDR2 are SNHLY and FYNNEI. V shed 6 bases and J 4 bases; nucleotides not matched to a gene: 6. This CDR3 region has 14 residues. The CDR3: CASSGDRASTEAFF. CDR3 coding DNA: TGTGCCAGCAGCGGGGACAGGGCGTCCACTGAAGCTTTCTTT.